Given below is one T cell receptor beta chain in context. This table comes from immunoSEQ multiplex PCR, and its TCRdb copy is limited to in-frame clones, with some not included. The sample shows some 19,000 clones, roughly 80% of them seen only once. Trimming shortened V by 5 bases and J by 8 bases, and 6 bases separated the two germline ends. The CDR3 runs 11 residues. Germline-derived CDR1 and CDR2 are SEHNR and FQNEAQ (reference sequence). The treatment here: randomized to nivolumab then ipilimumab (arm A) or the reverse (arm B). The data originate from a study of sequential checkpoint blockade in melanoma. Study-wide background: Each arm's sequence ended with maintenance nivolumab.

The sequence derives from a human donor with melanoma. Sequenced here: CD8+ T cells sorted from blood (inferred from file names), sampled from a patient given nivolumab and ipilimumab in sequence. This chain links TRBV7-9 with TRBJ2-2, with D uncertain. As DNA, the CDR3 is TGTGCCAGCAGCCGGGTAGGGGAGCTGTTTTTT. As protein: CASSRVGELFF. The whole variable domain, remainder taken from reference TRBV7-9 and TRBJ2-2, is DTGVSQNPRHKITKRGQNVTFRCDPISEHNRLYWYRQTLGQGPEFLTYFQNEAQLEKSRLLSDRFSAERPKGSFSTLEIQRTEQGDSAMYLCASSRVGELFFGEGSRLTVL.